What follows describes a single TCR beta chain. What it binds is not known. The entry originates in a study of cytomegalovirus exposure and HLA in healthy donors. Researchers ran the PCR with 60 Vbeta and 13 Jbeta primers. The protocol was immunoSEQ multiplex PCR, while the TCRdb copy is restricted to in-frame clones and leaves out a portion. This repertoire shows 93,000 or so clones, approximately 84% found once; its top ten account for 5.6%. The CDR3 covers 14 residues. The V gene lost 6 bases and the J gene lost 1 base, with 9 bases spanning the gap. Germline V CDR1 and CDR2: MNHNY, SVGAGI (reference sequence). General study results and limits: Immune exposure data for these donors was limited to CMV serostatus. The later analysis indicated that the majority of CMV-associated TCR beta chains appeared HLA-restricted.

This TCR derives from a woman aged 18-29 years in good health and CMV-seropositive. What was sequenced was PBMCs. This chain connects TRBV6-6 to TRBJ2-2; D is possibly TRBD1 (5 bases). This CDR3 reads CASRRGQNTGELFF. The CDR3 nucleotides are TGTGCCAGCAGACGAGGACAGAACACCGGGGAGCTGTTTTTT.